This T cell receptor (beta chain) emerged from a study of T-cell reconstitution after alpha-beta-depleted transplantation in children. Study-level points and caveats: The study traced high day-60 TCRbeta diversity in some patients to surviving recipient T cells and thymic progenitors. There were reportedly several hundred expanded graft clones from which alpha-beta T cells came about two months after transplant. At one year after transplant, newly produced T cells mostly accounted for T-cell counts and diversity.

This clonotype appeared a few times. The antigen is unknown. This sample's TCRbeta library carried unique molecular identifier barcodes. TCRdb reanalysed the PCR reads using MiXCR and keeps one entry per CDR3 protein. This table has approximately 980,000 distinct CDR3 sequences, less than 30% appearing once. This CDR3 is 17 amino acids long. Germline V CDR1 and CDR2: LNHNV, YYDKDF (reference sequence). The V gene end was trimmed by 2 bases and the J gene end by 2 bases; junction bases not matched to a gene: 9. The sample in question was PBMCs, mostly from graft donor cells, obtained 360 days after TCRalphabeta/CD19-depleted stem cell transplant. The chain joins TRBV15 to TRBJ1-5; 7 bases fit TRBD1. The sequence was collected from a boy in the first two years of life who had a stem cell transplant for SCID, so the T cells may come from the graft donor. As DNA, the CDR3 is TGTGCCACCAGCAGACAAGGGACAGTCCCGGGCAATCAGCCCCAGCATTTT. Translated: CATSRQGTVPGNQPQHF.